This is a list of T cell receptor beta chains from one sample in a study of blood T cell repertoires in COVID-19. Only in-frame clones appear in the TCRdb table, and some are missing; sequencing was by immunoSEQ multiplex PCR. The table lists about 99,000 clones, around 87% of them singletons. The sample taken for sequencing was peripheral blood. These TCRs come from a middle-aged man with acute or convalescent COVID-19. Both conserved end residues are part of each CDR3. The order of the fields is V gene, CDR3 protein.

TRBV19 CASSIDPRGPYGYTF
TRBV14 CASSQGPLAGTSYNEQFF
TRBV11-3 CASSSGGLSTGELFF
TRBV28 CASRTTDTQYF
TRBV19 CASKGGDSPLHF
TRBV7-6 CASSLGRAAYNEQFF
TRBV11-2 CASSSGTAEKLFF
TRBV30 CAWSVRRLAPGGQFF
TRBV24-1 CATSDLGGTPGDTQYF
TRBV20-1 CRAICADTQYF
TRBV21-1 CASNIGGNTEAFF
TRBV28 CASSFDSAAGYTF
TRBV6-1 CASSENRGKETQYF
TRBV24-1 CATSGGTASQPQHF
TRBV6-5 CASSRDNSPSYEQYF
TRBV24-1 CATSDRDRVRNEQFF
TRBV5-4 CASSLATSGNTGELFF
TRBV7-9 CAVFPTDTQYF
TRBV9 CASSVTGMAGNTIYF
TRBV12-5 CASGSLSGRYTDTQYF
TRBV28 CASTSPTSGRVEQFF
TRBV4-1 CASSQRTSYEQYF